A single sample is the source of the 2 T cell receptor beta chains below, sequenced in a study of CD8 T cells in ankylosing spondylitis. Each CDR3 protein is one row after TCRdb ran MiXCR on the 5' RACE reads. The table records about 340,000 distinct CDR3 sequences, roughly 15% of them present only once. What was sequenced was blood, either unsorted or a sorted T cell fraction (not recorded which). The source is a male donor with ankylosing spondylitis or in good health (not recorded which).

J is TRBJ1-2 and V is TRBV7-2, with a tentative D call TRBD1 (6 bases). Between the trimmed V and J ends, which lost 4 bases and 6 bases, there was a span of 9 bases. Germline lookup yields CDR1 SGHTA and CDR2 FQGNSA. The length of the CDR3 is 12 residues. The CDR3 DNA follows: TGTGCCAGCAGCTACGGACAGAATGGCTACACCTTC. Translation gives CASSYGQNGYTF. Using reference TRBV7-2 and TRBJ1-2 for the parts outside the CDR3, the full variable domain is GAGVSQSPSNKVTEKGKDVELRCDPISGHTALYWYRQSLGQGLEFLIYFQGNSAPDKSGLPSDRFSAERTGGSVSTLTIQRTQQEDSAVYLCASSYGQNGYTFGSGTRLTVV.

This clonotype was observed a handful of times. The chain joins TRBV7-9 to TRBJ2-1; D gene uncertain. Between the trimmed V and J ends, which lost 5 bases and 2 bases, there was a span of 16 bases. This CDR3 is 16 amino acids long. From germline, CDR1 is SEHNR and CDR2 FQNEAQ (reference sequence). The CDR3 DNA reads TGTGCCAGCAGCCGCGAGCCGTTCCCCCCCTACAATGAGCAGTTCTTC. Encoded protein: CASSREPFPPYNEQFF.